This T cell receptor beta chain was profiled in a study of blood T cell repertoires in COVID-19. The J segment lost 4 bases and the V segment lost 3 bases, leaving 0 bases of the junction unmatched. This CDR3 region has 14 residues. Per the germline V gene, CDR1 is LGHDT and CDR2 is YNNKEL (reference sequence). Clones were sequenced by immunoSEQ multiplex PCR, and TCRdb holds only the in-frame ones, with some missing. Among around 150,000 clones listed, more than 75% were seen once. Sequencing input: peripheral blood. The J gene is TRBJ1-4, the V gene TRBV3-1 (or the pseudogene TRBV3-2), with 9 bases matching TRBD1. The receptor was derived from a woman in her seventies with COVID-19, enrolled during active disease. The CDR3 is CASSQDRGNEKLFF. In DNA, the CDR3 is TGTGCCAGCAGCCAGGACAGGGGTAATGAAAAACTGTTTTTT.